This T cell receptor beta chain was observed in a study of CD8+ T cells in alopecia areata. For the study at large: Treatment of the treated patients consisted of oral tofacitinib, 5 to 10 mg twice daily. General study points: TCR sharing across patients was less clear than in mice, possibly HLA-related. Numerous expanded lesional clones remained in scalp and blood during tofacitinib.

In the case of this clone: Its antigen is as yet unknown.

Germline V gene lookup returns CDR1 MGHRA and CDR2 YSYEKL. The CDR3 spans 14 residues. Trimming removed 6 bases at V and 2 bases at J, with 11 bases between. As to treatment: oral pan-JAK inhibitor, 5-10 mg twice daily. Investigators isolated RNA and reverse transcribed it into cDNA to act as the sequencing template. The data were produced by immunoSEQ multiplex PCR, yet TCRdb's version contains in-frame clones alone and is incomplete. Here the sample spans fewer than 250,000 clones, around two fifths being singletons. The rearrangement uses TRBV4-1 and TRBJ1-3; no reliable D call. This material consisted of CD4+ T cells sorted from blood, taken between weeks 30 and 35, from a patient treated with tofacitinib. This clonotype was sampled from a human donor with alopecia areata. In DNA, the CDR3 is TGCGCCAGCAGGCCCAAAGGTCCTGGAAACACCATATATTTT. It codes for CASRPKGPGNTIYF.